Below are 8 T cell receptor beta chains sequenced from a single sample in a study of blood T cell repertoires in COVID-19. The table came from immunoSEQ multiplex PCR; TCRdb's copy has only in-frame clones and leaves some out. The sample has some 200,000 clones, roughly four fifths seen once. The sequenced material came from peripheral blood. The receptor set was obtained from a woman aged 60-75 years with acute or convalescent COVID-19.

The chain carries TRBV27 and TRBJ2-1, with 9 bases aligning to TRBD1. The junction had 1 base not matched to a gene; V was cut back by 3 bases and J by 4 bases. Germline CDR1 is MNHEY and CDR2 is SMNVEV (reference sequence). The CDR3 totals 14 residues. The CDR3 DNA reads as TGTGCCAGCAGTTTCGGGACAGGGTACAATGAGCAGTTCTTC. It is translated as CASSFGTGYNEQFF.

The chain combines TRBV28 with TRBJ1-2, with a weak D call TRBD1 (6 bases). Trimming removed 2 bases at V and 5 bases at J, with 9 bases between. This CDR3 comprises 13 residues. CDR1 is MDHEN, CDR2 SYDVKM, per germline. The CDR3 reads CASSLTGKYGYTF. Here the CDR3 DNA reads TGTGCCAGCAGTTTAACAGGGAAGTATGGCTACACCTTC.

This clone is a singleton in its sample. The genes are TRBV11-2 and TRBJ1-2; D possibly corresponds to TRBD1 (6 bases). The germline V gene encodes CDR1 SGHAT and CDR2 FQNNGV. V lost 4 bases to trimming and J lost 8 bases, with 17 bases between them. The CDR3 length is 14 residues. The CDR3 nucleotides are TGTGCCAGCAGCTCGACTACAGGGTTCACGGGCTACACCTTC. Its translation is CASSSTTGFTGYTF.

This chain connects TRBV3-1 (or the pseudogene TRBV3-2) to TRBJ2-7, with 10 positions matching TRBD2. Germline V gene lookup returns CDR1 LGHDT and CDR2 YNNKEL (reference sequence). The CDR3 extends over 15 amino acids. V lost 1 base, J lost 3 bases, and 3 bases stayed unmatched. The CDR3 protein is CASSQGLAGVYEQYF. For the CDR3, the DNA is TGTGCCAGCAGCCAAGGTCTAGCGGGGGTCTACGAGCAGTACTTC.

This rearrangement joins TRBV7-9 to TRBJ2-7, with D possibly being TRBD1 (6 bases). The germline V and J ends were trimmed by 3 bases and 3 bases, with 9 bases remaining between them. Per the germline V gene, CDR1 is SEHNR and CDR2 is FQNEAQ (reference sequence). The length of the CDR3 is 13 residues. The CDR3 nucleotides are TGTGCCAGCAGCTTCCGGGACAACTACGAGCAGTACTTC. Amino acid sequence: CASSFRDNYEQYF. Combining the CDR3 with reference TRBV7-9 and TRBJ2-7 gives the whole variable domain DTGVSQNPRHKITKRGQNVTFRCDPISEHNRLYWYRQTLGQGPEFLTYFQNEAQLEKSRLLSDRFSAERPKGSFSTLEIQRTEQGDSAMYLCASSFRDNYEQYFGPGTRLTVT.

This chain links TRBV30 with TRBJ1-6; 10 positions match TRBD1. The J segment lost 11 bases and the V segment lost 3 bases, leaving 4 bases of the junction unmatched. The CDR3 covers 13 residues. Germline CDR1 GTSNPN, CDR2 SVGIG (reference sequence). CDR3 protein: CAWSGQGVAPLHF. CDR3 nucleotide sequence: TGTGCCTGGAGCGGACAGGGGGTCGCACCCCTCCACTTT.

This chain joins TRBV11-2 and TRBJ2-5; a possible D gene is TRBD1 (8 bases). CDR1 SGHAT and CDR2 FQNNGV come from the germline V gene. The CDR3 is 16 residues long. The germline V and J ends were trimmed by 5 bases and 4 bases, with 20 bases remaining between them. The DNA of the CDR3 is TGTGCCAGCAGCCAGGGGGCCAGCGGGGTCAGAGAGACCCAGTACTTC. Translating it yields CASSQGASGVRETQYF.

The chain links TRBV7-9 to TRBJ2-7, with D hard to call. Trimming shortened V by 7 bases and J by 2 bases, and 9 bases separated the two germline ends. The germline gives CDR1 SEHNR, CDR2 FQNEAQ (reference sequence). CDR3 length: 12 amino acids. The CDR3 DNA is TGTGCCAGCACCCCTATAGCCTACGAGCAGTACTTC. It codes for CASTPIAYEQYF.